These T cell receptor beta chains were read from a single sample in a study of blood T cell repertoires in COVID-19. Clones were read by immunoSEQ multiplex PCR, and TCRdb kept only the in-frame ones, dropping some. The table lists hundreds of thousands of clones, less than 90% of them singletons. Source material: peripheral blood. All receptors come from a woman aged 45-65 years with COVID-19, enrolled during active disease. Each CDR3 is given with its conserved first and last residue. The D gene is left open where the match is weak. Size is stated for part of the rows, as once, few or many counts, or as a class when the clone is expanded.

CDR3aa: CASSPGTGRGYTF
CDR3nt: TGTGCCAGCAGCCCAGGGACAGGGAGAGGCTACACCTTC
d_gene: TRBD1
j_gene: TRBJ1-2
abundance: once
v_gene: TRBV7-3

CDR3aa: CASSLWGSLSGNTIYF
CDR3nt: TGTGCCAGCAGCTTGTGGGGCAGCCTATCTGGAAACACCATATATTTT
d_gene: NA
j_gene: TRBJ1-3
abundance: few
v_gene: TRBV5-4

CDR3aa: CASSQETGLGLNEQFF
CDR3nt: TGTGCCAGCTCCCAAGAGACAGGGCTAGGGCTTAATGAGCAGTTCTTC
d_gene: TRBD1
j_gene: TRBJ2-1
abundance: NA
v_gene: TRBV18

CDR3aa: CASSPTGGEANTIYF
CDR3nt: TGTGCCAGCAGTCCGACAGGGGGCGAGGCAAACACCATATATTTT
d_gene: TRBD1
j_gene: TRBJ1-3
abundance: once
v_gene: TRBV6-5

CDR3aa: CASSLDGGGAGTGELFF
CDR3nt: TGTGCCAGCAGCTTAGATGGCGGGGGGGCCGGGACCGGGGAGCTGTTTTTT
d_gene: TRBD2
j_gene: TRBJ2-2
abundance: NA
v_gene: TRBV11-3

CDR3aa: CASSLGASAYEQYF
CDR3nt: TGTGCCAGCAGCTTAGGGGCCAGCGCCTACGAGCAGTACTTC
d_gene: NA
j_gene: TRBJ2-7
abundance: NA
v_gene: TRBV5-4

CDR3aa: CASSQVGQGKEFYGYTF
CDR3nt: TGCGCCAGCAGCCAAGTCGGCCAGGGGAAAGAGTTCTATGGCTACACCTTC
d_gene: NA
j_gene: TRBJ1-2
abundance: NA
v_gene: TRBV4-1

CDR3aa: CASNLPGQENSPLHF
CDR3nt: TGCGCCAGCAACCTCCCGGGACAGGAAAATTCACCCCTCCACTTT
d_gene: TRBD1
j_gene: TRBJ1-6
abundance: NA
v_gene: TRBV5-1

CDR3aa: CASSLGQASPLHF
CDR3nt: TGTGCCAGCAGTTTAGGGCAGGCATCACCCCTCCACTTT
d_gene: NA
j_gene: TRBJ1-6
abundance: NA
v_gene: TRBV12-3/TRBV12-4

CDR3aa: CASSHTLFVRDINTGELFF
CDR3nt: TGTGCCAGCAGTCACACTCTCTTCGTTAGGGACATAAACACCGGGGAGCTGTTTTTT
d_gene: NA
j_gene: TRBJ2-2
abundance: NA
v_gene: TRBV28